Each of the 8 T cell receptor beta chains below was sequenced from the same sample in a study of post-analysis software for immune sequencing data. Findings and caveats of the study: About 5 TRBV segments occurring more often in patients than controls included TRBV5-6, TRBV5-1 and TRBV20-1.

Unique molecular identifiers had been added to the TCR beta cDNA libraries. TCRdb reanalysed the PCR reads using MiXCR and keeps one entry per CDR3 protein. Of more than 500,000 distinct CDR3 sequences listed, around 36% are singletons. These receptors lack a known antigen. The sample taken for sequencing was blood. The source is a girl aged 2 to 17 with multiple sclerosis.

This clonotype was found many times. This chain joins TRBV11-2 and TRBJ2-1; 12 positions agree with TRBD1. CDR3 length equals 16 residues. J lost 8 bases, V lost 1 base, and 6 bases had no gene match. Germline loops: CDR1 SGHAT, CDR2 FQNNGV. CDR3 loop: CASSLGGTGGADEQFF. The CDR3 DNA is TGTGCCAGCAGCTTAGGGGGGACAGGGGGCGCGGATGAGCAGTTCTTC.

A word on this clonotype: Compared with germline, one end of the junction differs, possibly owing to a read error. V is TRBV29-1 and J is TRBJ1-1; no firm D call. CDR3 length: 13 residues. Germline V gene sequence: CDR1 SQVTM, CDR2 ANQGSEA. This CDR3 is CSVEEVMNTEAFF. CDR3 nucleotide sequence: TGCAGCGTGGAAGAGGTAATGAACACTGAAGCTTTCTTT.

The chain employs TRBV2 and TRBJ2-1, with no clear D. The DNA end is a closer match to TRBJ2-7, so the J assignment may be wrong. CDR1 and CDR2 from the germline V gene are SNHLY and FYNNEI. The CDR3 has 13 residues. For the CDR3, the DNA is TGTGCCAGCACGGATAGCTCCTTTAATGAGCAGTACTTC. Its translation: CASTDSSFNEQYF.

CDR3 sequence: CASSYALAGEQFF. CDR3 DNA: TGTGCCAGCAGCTACGCTCTAGCGGGGGAGCAGTTCTTC. V gene TRBV3-1 combines with J gene TRBJ2-1; 9 bases line up with TRBD2. Germline lookup yields CDR1 LGHDT and CDR2 YNNKEL (reference sequence). CDR3 length: 13 amino acids. The V and J ends lost 5 bases and 10 bases, in that order; junction bases with no gene match: 6.

This clonotype has a handful of counts. The chain links TRBV5-5 to TRBJ2-7; D might be TRBD1 (6 bases). This CDR3 is 15 amino acids long. V was pared by 4 bases and J by 2 bases, with 16 bases between. Germline V gives CDR1 SGHKS, CDR2 YYEKEE (reference sequence). The CDR3 reads CASSPMKQGPYEQYF. In DNA, the CDR3 is TGTGCCAGCAGCCCCATGAAACAGGGCCCCTACGAGCAGTACTTC.

This clonotype was seen a handful of times. This rearrangement joins TRBV9 to TRBJ2-4; 7 nucleotides match TRBD2. V dropped 6 bases and J dropped 7; count of bases not matched to a gene: 7. Germline V CDR1 and CDR2: SGDLS, YYNGEE. The CDR3 has 13 residues. DNA for the CDR3: TGTGCCAGCAACGACGGGAGGAGGAACATTCAGTACTTC. It codes for CASNDGRRNIQYF.

The CDR3 is CASSGSTGMPQYF. The CDR3 bases are TGCGCCAGCAGTGGGTCGACAGGGATGCCCCAGTACTTC. V is TRBV10-1 and J is TRBJ2-5, with TRBD1 identical over 7 bases. Germline CDR1 is WNHNN and CDR2 is SYGVQD (reference sequence). The CDR3 spans 13 residues. J lost 9 bases, V lost 4 bases, and 8 bases had no gene match.

This sequence joins TRBV13 and TRBJ2-5, with 10 bases fitting TRBD1. V shed 5 bases and J 5 bases; nucleotides not matched to a gene: 8. This CDR3 region has 15 residues. Germline V lookup: CDR1 PRHDT, CDR2 FYEKMQ (reference sequence). The CDR3 protein is CASSLVGTGEETQYF. CDR3 nucleotide sequence: TGTGCCAGCAGCCTCGTCGGGACAGGGGAGGAGACCCAGTACTTC.